A selection of T cell receptor beta chains follows, all from one sample in a study of T-cell memory formation after mild COVID-19. From the 5' RACE reads, TCRdb called clonotypes with MiXCR, one entry per CDR3 protein. The sample shows roughly 480,000 distinct CDR3 sequences, approximately 25% of them seen only once. Material for sequencing was PBMCs or a T cell subset sorted from them (not recorded which). The source of these receptors is an adult woman who had mild COVID-19 (a few samples of this study predate the infection). Cell type and time point are not known. The conserved cysteine and the conserved F or W are not part of the CDR3 here.

J	V	CDR3
TRBJ1-6	TRBV29-1	SVEVERKGPLH
TRBJ1-5	TRBV24-1	ATSDLSGQPQH
TRBJ2-7	TRBV29-1	SVEGLAGGSEQY
TRBJ1-2	TRBV5-1	ASSPGPQENGYT
TRBJ2-7	TRBV27	ASSLRGRNYEQY
TRBJ2-5	TRBV11-2	ASSLRPPPQETQY
TRBJ1-5	TRBV12-3/TRBV12-4	ASSFSSYSNQPQH
TRBJ1-2	TRBV3-1	ASSQGRDRGYT
TRBJ1-5	TRBV12-3/TRBV12-4	ASSLGGTEGLPQH
TRBJ2-7	TRBV19	ATQAGLGGLYEQY
TRBJ1-2	TRBV24-1	ATSEGTDYGYT
TRBJ1-2	TRBV7-9	ASSLEVGIYYGYT
TRBJ1-2	TRBV7-9	ASRSPGHYGYT
TRBJ2-7	TRBV5-5	ASSLDTRISYEQY
TRBJ1-4	TRBV7-6	ASSAGGATNEKLF
TRBJ2-2	TRBV6-6	ASSSRGWTGELF
TRBJ2-7	TRBV6-5	ASSTLSEGMWYEQY
TRBJ2-1	TRBV4-1	ASSQHQGSSYNEQF
TRBJ2-1	TRBV5-1	ASSSGAREANEQF
TRBJ1-1	TRBV19	ASTPWGKRGTRMNTEAF
TRBJ2-2	TRBV6-5	ASSYSSTVNTGELF
TRBJ2-1	TRBV2	ASTVRGPKDEQF
TRBJ2-2	TRBV12-3/TRBV12-4	ASNPLAGGLGTGELF
TRBJ1-2	TRBV13	ASSSGTDYYGYT
TRBJ2-5	TRBV19	ASNRPGQETQY
TRBJ2-1	TRBV9	ASSVGSEQSYNEQF
TRBJ2-7	TRBV5-1	ASSRRDTFYEQY
TRBJ1-5	TRBV12-3/TRBV12-4	ASSLSGSSQPQH
TRBJ2-1	TRBV7-2	ASSPSPYNEQF
TRBJ1-5	TRBV7-8	ASSPSGGAPRPQH
TRBJ1-1	TRBV4-1	ASSQDGIEAF
TRBJ2-1	TRBV19	ASSMREAYNEQF
TRBJ1-2	TRBV2	ASSDRGVAGYT
TRBJ2-3	TRBV5-1	ASSTGAGVITDTQY
TRBJ2-7	TRBV10-3	ATGQGYEQY